These T cell receptor beta chains were read from a single sample in a study of T cell changes during pregnancy in multiple sclerosis. Some clones are missing from TCRdb's copy, which holds only in-frame ones; the method was immunoSEQ multiplex PCR. The sample records some 48,000 clones, 85% to 95% being singletons. The sequenced sample was CD8+ T cells from peripheral blood mononuclear cells, obtained in the first trimester of pregnancy. The source of these receptors is a female donor with multiple sclerosis, enrolled in a pregnancy study. CDR3s include the opening cysteine and the closing phenylalanine or tryptophan. Fields, in order: clone size, J gene, V gene, CDR3 length, D gene, CDR3 DNA, CDR3 protein. A D gene is named only where the DNA matches it firmly. Clone size is stated in some rows and not others, as once, few, many or a class when expanded.

>.|TRBJ2-7|TRBV2|11|.
TGTGCCAGCCTAGATCGGCACGAGCAGTACTTC
CASLDRHEQYF
>.|TRBJ2-1|TRBV9|15|.
TGTGCCAGCAGCGGCGAACAGGGTCTCAGCGATGAGCAGTTCTTC
CASSGEQGLSDEQFF
>once|TRBJ1-3|TRBV13|15|.
TGTGCCAGCAGCGGAGGGGATCACTCTGGAAACACCATATATTTT
CASSGGDHSGNTIYF
>few|TRBJ2-1|TRBV29-1|13|TRBD2
TGCAGCGCCCAAGCGGGGGAAGGGAATGAGCAGTTCTTC
CSAQAGEGNEQFF
>.|TRBJ1-2|TRBV4-2|19|.
TGTGCCAGCAGCCACGATCTTGAGACGGGGGGAGAGGGGGACTATGGCTACACCTTC
CASSHDLETGGEGDYGYTF
>.|TRBJ1-1|TRBV27|13|.
TGTGCCAGCAGTTTAGTACAGAACACTGAAGCTTTCTTT
CASSLVQNTEAFF
>.|TRBJ2-7|TRBV14|13|.
TGTGCCAGTGGTAGCGAGAACCCCTACGAGCAGTACTTC
CASGSENPYEQYF
>.|TRBJ1-1|TRBV13|12|.
TGTGCCAGCAGCCTGGGTGGGAGGGGAGCTTTCTTT
CASSLGGRGAFF
>.|TRBJ1-2|TRBV27|12|.
TGTGCCAGCAGTTTCCGGGGGGAAGGCTACACCTTC
CASSFRGEGYTF
>.|TRBJ2-6|TRBV13|15|.
TGTGCCAGCAGCGGAGAGGCCTCTGGGGCCAACGTCCTGACTTTC
CASSGEASGANVLTF
>.|TRBJ2-7|TRBV15|17|TRBD1
TGTGCCACCAGCAGGAACGACCAGGGGGCCGTCTCCTACGAGCAGTACTTC
CATSRNDQGAVSYEQYF
>.|TRBJ2-2|TRBV4-1|18|.
TGCGCCAGCAGCCAAGCAGGGGCGTTCGCTTCAAACACCGGGGAGCTGTTTTTT
CASSQAGAFASNTGELFF
>.|TRBJ1-2|TRBV28|13|.
TGTGCCAGCAGTTTATTTGCAGGGAGGGGCTACACCTTC
CASSLFAGRGYTF
>.|TRBJ2-1|TRBV7-6|15|TRBD2
TGTGCCAGCAGCTTAGTAGCGGGATACTACAATGAGCAGTTCTTC
CASSLVAGYYNEQFF
>once|TRBJ2-7|TRBV5-1|16|TRBD2
TGCGCCAGCAGCTCACGGACTAGCGGGACCTCCTACGAGCAGTACTTC
CASSSRTSGTSYEQYF
>.|TRBJ2-1|TRBV7-8|15|TRBD2
TGTGCCAGCAGCTCCGGACTAGCGGGAGGGCGTGAGCAGTTCTTC
CASSSGLAGGREQFF
>.|TRBJ1-2|TRBV7-8|12|.
TGTGCCAGCAGCCGGGAGACGGATGGCTACACCTTC
CASSRETDGYTF
>.|TRBJ1-5|TRBV18|18|TRBD1
TGTGCCAGCTCACCCACCACAGGGGGCGGGATGGGCAATCAGCCCCAGCATTTT
CASSPTTGGGMGNQPQHF
>.|TRBJ1-4|TRBV19|12|TRBD1
TGTGCATCGAAACAGGGGAATGAAAAACTGTTTTTT
CASKQGNEKLFF
>.|TRBJ2-3|TRBV10-3|11|.
TGTGCCATCAGTGAGTCCTATACGCAGTATTTT
CAISESYTQYF
>.|TRBJ2-1|TRBV5-1|17|TRBD1
TGCGCCAGCAGCTTGGCGATTGGGACAGGGATCGCCGATGAGCAGTTCTTC
CASSLAIGTGIADEQFF
>.|TRBJ1-1|TRBV28|17|TRBD1
TGTGCCAGCAGCTCACTTACAGGGGGCGCTTCCTACACTGAAGCTTTCTTT
CASSSLTGGASYTEAFF
>.|TRBJ2-1|TRBV19|15|.
TGTGCCAGTAGTTCCTGGGGTAGCGGATACAATGAGCAGTTCTTC
CASSSWGSGYNEQFF
>.|TRBJ2-7|TRBV5-1|14|.
TGCGCCAGCAGCTTGGGGGGCATGAGCTACGAGCAGTACTTC
CASSLGGMSYEQYF
>once|TRBJ2-3|TRBV10-2|14|.
TGCGCCAGTAATGGTTTCACTAGCACAGATACGCAGTATTTT
CASNGFTSTDTQYF
>.|TRBJ1-1|TRBV2|14|.
TGTGCCAGCAGTGATGGGTTCGGGGGCACTGAAGCTTTCTTT
CASSDGFGGTEAFF
>.|TRBJ1-2|TRBV30|15|.
TGTGCCTGGAGTGTCGGGGGAGGCCCCCTCGATGGCTACACCTTC
CAWSVGGGPLDGYTF
>once|TRBJ2-1|TRBV7-9|16|TRBD2
TGTGCCAGCACCGGACTAGCGGGCAGCTCCTACAATGAGCAGTTCTTC
CASTGLAGSSYNEQFF
>.|TRBJ2-5|TRBV7-9|14|TRBD1
TGTGCCAGCAGCTCGACAGGGTTCCAAGAGACCCAGTACTTC
CASSSTGFQETQYF
>.|TRBJ2-3|TRBV7-2|18|TRBD2
TGTGCCAGCAGAACAGAGCCCTGGGTAGCGGGGGATCGGGATACGCAGTATTTT
CASRTEPWVAGDRDTQYF
>.|TRBJ1-1|TRBV30|13|TRBD1
TGTGCCTGGGCGGGACAGGTGAACACTGAAGCTTTCTTT
CAWAGQVNTEAFF
>.|TRBJ2-1|TRBV27|14|TRBD2
TGTGCCTCATCTCCCGGGACTAGCTACAATGAGCAGTTCTTC
CASSPGTSYNEQFF
>.|TRBJ1-1|TRBV9|14|.
TGTGCCAGCAGCAACAGACAGTTGAACACTGAAGCTTTCTTT
CASSNRQLNTEAFF
>few|TRBJ2-7|TRBV7-6|14|TRBD1
TGTGCCAGCAGCTTGGACAGGGAGTCCTACGAGCAGTACTTC
CASSLDRESYEQYF
>.|TRBJ1-2|TRBV30|11|.
TGTGCCTGTTCCGGGGGTTATGGCTACACCTTC
CACSGGYGYTF
>.|TRBJ1-2|TRBV19|14|TRBD1
TGTGCCAGTAGTGTGGGGACAGGGGACTATGGCTACACCTTC
CASSVGTGDYGYTF
>.|TRBJ2-7|TRBV28|19|TRBD2
TGTGCCAGCAGTTTAGGGAGGACAGGGGACGGGACTAGCGGGTACGAGCAGTACTTC
CASSLGRTGDGTSGYEQYF
>.|TRBJ2-7|TRBV4-3|16|TRBD2
TGCGCCAGCAGCCAAGAGGGGCTAGCGGTTGGGTACGAGCAGTACTTC
CASSQEGLAVGYEQYF
>.|TRBJ2-7|TRBV27|14|.
TGTGCCAGCAGTTCCGAGCCTTCAGGTTACGAGCAGTACTTC
CASSSEPSGYEQYF
>.|TRBJ1-5|TRBV4-1|14|.
TGCGCCAGCAGCCAGGCCAGGGGCCGGCAGCCCCAGCATTTT
CASSQARGRQPQHF
>.|TRBJ2-1|TRBV5-1|15|.
TGCGCCAGAAGGCAGGACACGAGCTCCTACAATGAGCAGTTCTTC
CARRQDTSSYNEQFF
>.|TRBJ2-7|TRBV11-2|13|.
TGTGCCAGCAGGCACTCTCCCTCCTACGAGCAGTACTTC
CASRHSPSYEQYF
>.|TRBJ1-5|TRBV27|13|.
TGTGCCAGCAGTTTATGGGGCGGTCAGCCCCAGCATTTT
CASSLWGGQPQHF
>.|TRBJ2-7|TRBV5-6|13|.
TGTGCCAGCAGCTTAGGACAGTCCTACGAGCAGTACTTC
CASSLGQSYEQYF
>once|TRBJ1-1|TRBV6-1|15|TRBD1
TGTGCCAGCAGCTACCGGGACAGGGTTAAGACTGAAGCTTTCTTT
CASSYRDRVKTEAFF
>.|TRBJ1-2|TRBV9|15|.
TGTGCCAGCAGCCCAAGTCCAGGGCAGGGGTATGGCTACACCTTC
CASSPSPGQGYGYTF
>.|TRBJ2-3|TRBV5-1|15|TRBD2
TGCGCCAGCAGCTGGCTAGCGGGAGATCTGGATACGCAGTATTTT
CASSWLAGDLDTQYF
>.|TRBJ2-4|TRBV7-9|17|.
TGTGCCAGCAGCTCCCCGGGAGACCCACTAGCCAAAAACATTCAGTACTTC
CASSSPGDPLAKNIQYF
>.|TRBJ2-7|TRBV4-1|16|TRBD2
TGCGCCAGCAGCCCTCTGGGACTAGCGGACTCCTACGAGCAGTACTTC
CASSPLGLADSYEQYF
>.|TRBJ2-7|TRBV15|13|.
TGTGCCACCAGCAGAGGACGGGGGTACGAGCAGTACTTC
CATSRGRGYEQYF
>.|TRBJ2-2|TRBV25-1|12|.
TGTGCCAGCAGTGCCAGGGCTGGGGAGCTGTTTTTT
CASSARAGELFF
>.|TRBJ2-7|TRBV27|13|.
TGTGCCAGCAGTATAAGGGGATTGGGGGAGCAGTACTTC
CASSIRGLGEQYF
>.|TRBJ2-7|TRBV4-3|15|.
TGCGCCAGCAGCCAAGATGGAGATAGCGGCTACGAGCAGTACTTC
CASSQDGDSGYEQYF
>once|TRBJ2-1|TRBV28|15|TRBD2
TGTGCCAGCAGTCCCCCGGCGGGAGGCTACAATGAGCAGTTCTTC
CASSPPAGGYNEQFF
>.|TRBJ2-1|TRBV5-6|16|.
TGTGCCAGCAGCCCCCTCGACAGAGCCTCCTACAATGAGCAGTTCTTC
CASSPLDRASYNEQFF
>.|TRBJ2-1|TRBV27|14|.
TGTGCCAGGGCCCCGGGAGCCCACCACAATGAGCAGTTCTTC
CARAPGAHHNEQFF
>.|TRBJ2-2|TRBV27|14|.
TGTGCCAGCAGTTTATCGTCCGGTGGCGGGGAGCTGTTTTTT
CASSLSSGGGELFF
>.|TRBJ2-3|TRBV5-5|14|.
TGTGCCAGCAGCTTGGCCGGAGGAACAGATACGCAGTATTTT
CASSLAGGTDTQYF
>once|TRBJ1-2|TRBV4-3|15|.
TGCGCCAGCAGCCAAGTGGGGGGGGGAGACTATGGCTACACCTTC
CASSQVGGGDYGYTF